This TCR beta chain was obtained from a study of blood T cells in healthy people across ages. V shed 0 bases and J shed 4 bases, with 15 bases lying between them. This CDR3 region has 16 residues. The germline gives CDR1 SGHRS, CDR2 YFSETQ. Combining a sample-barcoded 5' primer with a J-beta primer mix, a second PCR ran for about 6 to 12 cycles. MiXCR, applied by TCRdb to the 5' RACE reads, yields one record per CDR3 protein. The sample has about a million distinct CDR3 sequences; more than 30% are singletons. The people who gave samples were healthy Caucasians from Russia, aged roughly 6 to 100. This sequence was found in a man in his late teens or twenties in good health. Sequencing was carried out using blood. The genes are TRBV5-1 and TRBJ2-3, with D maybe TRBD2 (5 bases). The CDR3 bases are TGCGCCAGCAGCTTGGAAGCCAGTACTAGTCCAGATACGCAGTATTTT. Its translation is CASSLEASTSPDTQYF. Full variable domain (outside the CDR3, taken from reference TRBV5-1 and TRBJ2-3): KAGVTQTPRYLIKTRGQQVTLSCSPISGHRSVSWYQQTPGQGLQFLFEYFSETQRNKGNFPGRFSGRQFSNSRSEMNVSTLELGDSALYLCASSLEASTSPDTQYFGPGTRLTVL.